A single sample is the source of the 7 T cell receptor beta chains below, sequenced in a study of OX40 agonist ivuxolimab in advanced cancers. Libraries were prepared by immunoSEQ multiplex PCR; TCRdb keeps only in-frame clonotypes and omits some of them. This sample has under 80,000 clones, with 88% found just once. Source: CD4+ or CD8+ T cells sorted from blood, taken in a trial of the OX40 agonist ivuxolimab. The receptors here all came from an adult with an advanced solid tumor such as melanoma, head and neck, liver or kidney cancer.

This chain joins TRBV6-5 and TRBJ2-1, with 11 bases fitting TRBD1. This CDR3 region has 15 residues. J gave up 6 bases and V 6 bases, and 7 bases lay outside the gene matches. Germline V gene data show CDR1 as MNHEY and CDR2 as SVGAGI. The CDR3 loop reads CASSRGQGAVNEQFF. CDR3 DNA: TGTGCCAGCAGCCGAGGACAGGGGGCTGTCAATGAGCAGTTCTTC.

The genes are TRBV10-3 and TRBJ2-7; TRBD1 matches 7 bases. Germline-derived CDR1 and CDR2 are ENHRY and SYGVKD. The CDR3 runs 14 residues. V lost 3 bases, J lost 4 bases, and 6 bases stayed unmatched. CDR3: CAISDPRGIYEQYF. CDR3 nucleotide sequence: TGTGCCATCAGTGATCCCAGGGGGATATACGAGCAGTACTTC.

J is TRBJ2-3 and V is TRBV7-3; D could derive from TRBD1 or TRBD2 (7 bases each). The V and J ends lost 5 bases and 5 bases respectively, with 20 bases between them. The CDR3 is 16 residues long. Germline CDR1 reads SGHTA; CDR2 reads FQGTGA. CDR3 loop: CASSLGGDRGKDTQYF. For the CDR3, the DNA is TGTGCCAGCAGCCTAGGGGGGGACAGAGGCAAAGATACGCAGTATTTT.

The chain couples TRBV6-1 to TRBJ1-1, with D maybe TRBD1 (5 bases). Deletions cut 6 bases from V and 1 base from J, with 9 bases between. CDR1 is MNHNS, CDR2 SASEGT, per germline. The CDR3 is 13 residues long. The CDR3: CASRLTGNTEAFF. In DNA form, the CDR3 reads TGTGCCAGCAGACTCACAGGGAACACTGAAGCTTTCTTT.

The chain uses TRBV11-2 and TRBJ2-2; D not resolved. V was clipped by 4 bases and J by 4 bases, with 10 bases between them. CDR1 and CDR2 (germline): SGHAT, FQNNGV. The CDR3 extends over 14 amino acids. This chain's CDR3 is CASSSSAVTGELFF. The CDR3 region has the DNA TGTGCCAGCAGCTCAAGTGCTGTCACCGGGGAGCTGTTTTTT.

This clone was detected a few times. This sequence joins TRBV7-6 and TRBJ2-1, with 7 bases that match TRBD2. Germline-derived CDR1 and CDR2 are SGHVS and FNYEAQ. Germline trimming cut 7 bases from V and 5 bases from J; bases unmatched to any gene: 14. The CDR3 has 16 amino acids. CDR3: CASTAYAGATDNEQFF. DNA for the CDR3: TGTGCCAGCACCGCTTACGCGGGAGCAACTGACAATGAGCAGTTCTTC.

DNA for the CDR3: TGTGCCAGCAGCACGGAGACAGGGGCTGGAAACACCATATATTTT. Its protein is CASSTETGAGNTIYF. The chain couples TRBV9 to TRBJ1-3; 8 bases align to TRBD1. The CDR3 contains 15 residues. With V trimmed by 4 bases and J by 2 bases, 5 bases remained unmatched. In germline, CDR1 is SGDLS, CDR2 YYNGEE.